These 13 T cell receptor beta chains originate from one sample sequenced in a study of tissue T cells after allogeneic stem cell transplantation (dated by TCRdb to 2021 to 2024). Library prep was done by the immunoSEQ multiplex PCR assay. Drawn from immuneACCESS, this table holds only the in-frame rearrangements with V and J called that TCRdb kept. Clones are partly lost; checked studies trace under half to an unresolved V gene and leave the rest unexplained. This sample holds approximately 6,100 clones; roughly 40% were observed only once. About 2% of the sample is held by the ten biggest clonotypes. According to the study, the label for this sample's time point signals: mouse harvest day 7 after allogeneic transplant. Mouse grafts combined 10^7 T-cell-depleted bone marrow cells with 10^6 splenic CD5+ T cells, given via tail vein injection. Specimen: skin. The receptor set was obtained from a female BALB/c mouse given C57BL/6 T cells with graft-versus-host disease after an allogeneic hematopoietic cell transplant.

This clone was picked up a small number of times. Gene labels here are mouse ones. The read stops 1 residue short of the end of the CDR3; the missing end is completed from the germline J gene. The chain joins TRBV31 to TRBJ2-2; D is ambiguous. V shed 3 bases and J shed 3 bases, with 2 bases lying between them. Germline V gene data show CDR1 as GKSSPN and CDR2 as SITVG. This CDR3 has 11 amino acids. CDR3 sequence reads: CAWSYTGQLYF. The sequenced part of the CDR3 DNA is TGTGCCTGGAGCTACACCGGGCAGCTCTAC.

This clone was picked up a small number of times. Gene names are the mouse ones. Read sequence stops 1 residue before the CDR3 end, and the germline J gene provides the missing end. The chain links TRBV13-1 to TRBJ2-3; D is uncertain. Trimming shortened V by 2 bases and J by 3 bases, and 7 bases separated the two germline ends. The V gene's germline CDR1 is NSHNY and CDR2 SYGAGN. The CDR3 runs to 13 residues. The CDR3 reads CASSDLRAETLYF. CDR3 DNA (partial): TGTGCCAGCAGTGACCTCAGGGCAGAAACGCTGTAT.

Details on this clone: Gene names are mouse gene names. CDR3 DNA (partial): TGCTCCAACAGTCCCAGGGGGCGGAGAAACACCCAGTAC. This gives the protein CSNSPRGRRNTQY. The whole CDR3 protein is CSNSPRGRRNTQYF. This chain uses TRBV23 with TRBJ2-5; whether TRBD1, the table's D call, matches the DNA was not checked. The read ends 1 residue shy of where the CDR3 ends; the end is completed using the germline J gene. The CDR3 consists of 14 residues. Looked up from germline, CDR1 is KGHTA and CDR2 is FQNQQP.

Details on this clone: Gene names are the mouse ones. With the read ending 1 residue before the CDR3 end, the germline J gene is used to fill in that end. The chain recombines TRBV26 with TRBJ2-2; no clear D gene. This CDR3 has 13 amino acids. V was shortened by 6 bases and J by 0 bases, with 5 bases between the two germline ends. CDR1 KGHPV and CDR2 FQNQEV come from the germline V gene (reference sequence). The CDR3 loop reads CASSSTNTGQLYF. CDR3 DNA, as far as it was read: TGTGCCAGCAGCTCAACAAACACCGGGCAGCTCTAC.

This clone was observed a handful of times. Genes and germline come from the mouse. With the read ending 1 residue before the CDR3 end, the germline J gene is used to fill in that end. The chain couples TRBV14 to TRBJ2-4; a weak D match, TRBD2 (6 bases). V lost 1 base, J lost 1 base, and 7 bases lay in between. Germline CDR1 and CDR2: SGHDT and FRDEAV. The CDR3 extends over 14 amino acids. The CDR3 loop is CASSFRGGQNTLYF. The sequenced part of the CDR3 DNA is TGTGCCAGCAGTTTCCGGGGGGGTCAAAACACCTTGTAC.

This clone was counted between two and nine times. Gene names follow the mouse nomenclature. The CDR3 is cut off 1 residue early in the read; its end comes from the germline J gene. The gene calls are TRBV26 and TRBJ1-6; 7 bases fit TRBD1. Being an ORF, TRBJ1-6 has a function that is uncertain. Losses at the gene ends were 2 bases for V and 4 bases for J; bases not matched to a gene: 2. Germline CDR1 is KGHPV and CDR2 is FQNQEV (reference sequence). There are 15 residues in the CDR3. The CDR3 spells CASSLTGDYNSPLYF. The CDR3 bases that were read are TGTGCCAGCAGTCTGACAGGGGATTATAATTCGCCCCTCTAC.

A note on this clone: Genes and germline come from the mouse. The missing CDR3 end, 1 residue past where the read stops, is filled in from the germline J gene. This rearrangement joins TRBV3 to TRBJ1-2, with D maybe TRBD1 (6 bases). The CDR3 extends over 14 amino acids. Germline-derived CDR1 and CDR2 are SNHLY and FYNGKV (reference sequence). V shed 4 bases and J shed 0 bases, with 9 bases lying between them. The CDR3 loop reads CASSSTGANSDYTF. The sequenced part of the CDR3 DNA is TGTGCCAGCAGCTCGACAGGAGCAAACTCCGACTACACC.

As to this clone: Mouse gene names and germline throughout. The DNA ends 1 residue before the CDR3 does, and the rest of the CDR3 is filled in from the germline J gene. At the DNA level, this CDR3 is encoded by other sequences in the same sample as well. The genes are TRBV1 and TRBJ1-1, with 10 bases lining up with TRBD1. V was pared by 2 bases and J by 1 base, with 1 base of the junction left unmatched. This CDR3 has 15 amino acids. Germline loops: CDR1 NSQYPW, CDR2 LRSPGD (reference sequence). The chain's CDR3 is CTCSARDRGNTEVFF. The CDR3 DNA, read in part, is TGCACCTGCAGTGCAAGGGACAGGGGGAACACAGAAGTCTTC.

Concerning this clone itself: All gene names here are mouse names. The read is 1 residue too short to cover the CDR3 end, so that end is filled in from the germline J gene. This chain links TRBV5 with TRBJ1-6; D is perhaps TRBD1 (5 bases). TRBJ1-6 is an ORF; its function is uncertain. The CDR3 covers 13 residues. V lost 2 bases, J lost 8 bases, and 7 bases lay in between. Germline lookup yields CDR1 LGHNA and CDR2 YNLKQL (reference sequence). The covered CDR3 bases are TGTGCCAGCAGCCAACAGGGTGATTCGCCCCTCTAC. Its translation is CASSQQGDSPLY. The CDR3 in full is CASSQQGDSPLYF.

A remark on this clone: Genes and germline come from the mouse. The read falls 1 residue short of the CDR3 end, and the missing part is taken from the germline J gene. V gene TRBV26 combines with J gene TRBJ1-1; 7 bases fit TRBD1. Germline V gives CDR1 KGHPV, CDR2 FQNQEV (reference sequence). The CDR3 is 14 amino acids. The V and J ends lost 6 bases and 0 bases, in that order; junction bases with no gene match: 4. The covered CDR3 bases are TGTGCCAGCAGGCCCGGGACAGCAAACACAGAAGTCTTC. Protein sequence: CASRPGTANTEVF. The complete CDR3 protein is CASRPGTANTEVFF.

This clone has only a few counts. The genes and germline here are from mouse. Read coverage stops 1 residue before the CDR3 terminus; the germline J gene supplies the remainder. V and J are TRBV1 and TRBJ2-1; 8 nucleotides line up with TRBD2. Germline-derived CDR1 and CDR2 are NSQYPW and LRSPGD (reference sequence). V trimming: 0 bases; J trimming: 6 bases; junction bases outside the gene matches: 1. The CDR3 contains 14 residues. The CDR3 sequence: CTCSADGGGAEQFF. CDR3 DNA (partial): TGCACCTGCAGTGCAGATGGGGGGGGTGCTGAGCAGTTC.

For this clone: Genes here carry mouse names. The read ends 1 residue before the CDR3 terminus; that terminus is restored from the germline J gene. This rearrangement joins TRBV19 to TRBJ2-5, with 7 nucleotides matching TRBD2. V was pared by 2 bases and J by 4 bases, with 4 bases of the junction left unmatched. CDR1 is FNHDT, CDR2 SITEND, per germline (reference sequence). There are 14 residues in the CDR3. The CDR3 sequence: CASSIPGGEDTQYF. The DNA read from the CDR3 is TGTGCCAGCAGTATCCCTGGGGGAGAAGACACCCAGTAC. The full variable domain, rest sourced from reference TRBV19 and TRBJ2-5, is GGIITQTPKFLIGQEGQKLTLKCQQNFNHDTMYWYRQDSGKGLRLIYYSITENDLQKGDLSEGYDASREKKSSFSLTVTSAQKNEMAVFLCASSIPGGEDTQYFGPGTRLLVL.

In this sample, this clone turned up a few times. Gene names are mouse gene names. With the read ending 1 residue before the CDR3 end, the germline J gene is used to fill in that end. Other DNA sequences from this sample encode an identical CDR3 as well. The rearrangement uses TRBV26 and TRBJ2-5; D call uncertain. The germline gives CDR1 KGHPV, CDR2 FQNQEV (reference sequence). The CDR3 consists of 13 residues. V lost 4 bases to trimming and J lost 0 bases, with 5 bases between them. The CDR3 region is CASSRDNQDTQYF. Partial CDR3 DNA: TGTGCCAGCAGTCGAGACAACCAAGACACCCAGTAC. The full variable domain, completed using reference TRBV26 and TRBJ2-5, is NSKVIQTPRYLVKGQGQKAKMRCIPEKGHPVVFWYQQNKNNEFKFLINFQNQEVLQQIDMTEKRFSAECPSNSPCSLEIQSSEAGDSALYLCASSRDNQDTQYFGPGTRLLVL.